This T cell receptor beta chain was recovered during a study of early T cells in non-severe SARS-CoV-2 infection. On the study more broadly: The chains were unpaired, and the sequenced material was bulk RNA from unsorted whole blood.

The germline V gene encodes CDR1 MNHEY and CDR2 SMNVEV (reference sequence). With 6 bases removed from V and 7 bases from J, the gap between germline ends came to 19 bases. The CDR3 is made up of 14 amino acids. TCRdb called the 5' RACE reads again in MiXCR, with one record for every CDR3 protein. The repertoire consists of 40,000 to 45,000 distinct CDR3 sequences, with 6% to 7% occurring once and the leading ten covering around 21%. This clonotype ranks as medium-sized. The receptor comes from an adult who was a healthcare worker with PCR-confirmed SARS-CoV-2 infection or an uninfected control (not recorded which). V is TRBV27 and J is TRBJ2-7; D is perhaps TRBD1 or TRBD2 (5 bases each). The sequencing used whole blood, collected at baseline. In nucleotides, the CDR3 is TGTGCCAGCAGAATCGGCTGGGACCACCTTGAGCAGTACTTC. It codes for CASRIGWDHLEQYF.